Sequencing of this TCR beta chain was carried out in a study of blood T cells in healthy people across ages. In this sample, this clonotype turned up a few times. Sample-barcoded 5' priming and a J-beta primer mix drove a second PCR of about 7 to 11 cycles. TCRdb re-called the 5' RACE reads through MiXCR, storing one row per CDR3 protein. The sample lists around 940,000 distinct CDR3 sequences; roughly 51% were seen once. The sample was blood. The origin of this receptor is a woman aged 60-70 years in good health.

In DNA, the CDR3 is TGTGCCAGCAGGACGGAGGGTCGACTTTCCTACGAGCAGTACTTC. Protein: CASRTEGRLSYEQYF. The chain employs TRBV2 and TRBJ2-7; D may be TRBD2 (6 bases). V was pared by 6 bases and J by 1 base, with 16 bases between. The length of the CDR3 is 15 residues. CDR1 is SNHLY, CDR2 FYNNEI, per germline.